The text below deals with one T cell receptor beta chain. Germline V gives CDR1 SGHRS, CDR2 YFSETQ. This CDR3 comprises 13 residues. The ends were cut back, 2 bases at V and 5 bases at J, with 10 bases in the middle. The table came from immunoSEQ multiplex PCR; TCRdb's copy has only in-frame clones and leaves some out. The sample lists about 260,000 clones, approximately 93% occurring once. These data come from a study of T cell responses to AZD1222 COVID-19 vaccine. This chain uses TRBV5-1 with TRBJ1-1; D is undetermined. This clonotype was obtained from an adult in good health. The sequences come from peripheral blood, collected on day 0 of AZD1222 vaccination. CDR3 nucleotide sequence: TGCGCCAGCAGCTTAATGGGAGGGACTGAAGCTTTCTTT. Amino acids: CASSLMGGTEAFF.